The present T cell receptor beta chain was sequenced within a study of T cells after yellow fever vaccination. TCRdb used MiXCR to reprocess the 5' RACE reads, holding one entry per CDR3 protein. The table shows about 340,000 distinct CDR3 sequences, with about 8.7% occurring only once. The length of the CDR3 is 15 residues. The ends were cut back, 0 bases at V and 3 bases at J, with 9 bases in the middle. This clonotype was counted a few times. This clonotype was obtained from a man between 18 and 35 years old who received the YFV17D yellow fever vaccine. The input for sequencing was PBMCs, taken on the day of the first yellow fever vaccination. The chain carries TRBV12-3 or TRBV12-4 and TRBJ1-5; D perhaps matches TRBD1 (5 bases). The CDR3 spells CASSLADRFNQPQHF. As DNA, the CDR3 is TGTGCCAGCAGTTTAGCCGACAGATTCAATCAGCCCCAGCATTTT.